The clone carrying this T cell receptor (beta chain) is deemed medium-sized. Antigen: not known. The CDR3 is made up of 14 amino acids. Germline trimming cut 4 bases from V and 6 bases from J; bases unmatched to any gene: 6. Tregs were sorted as CD4+CD25+CD127-/low cells. TRBV12-4/TRBJ1-2 clonotypes were amplified with adaptor-ligated barcode primers. TCRdb fed the multiplex PCR reads into MiXCR, producing one record per CDR3 protein. Among 2,000 to 2,500 distinct CDR3 sequences listed, 2.4% were seen once. Broader study findings: Naive CD4+ cells shared about 13% of tumor Treg sequences.

Sequenced: tumor-infiltrating Tregs sorted from the breast tumor. This receptor was identified in a female donor with breast cancer. This rearrangement joins TRBV12-3 or TRBV12-4 to TRBJ1-2, with 9 bases that match TRBD1. The DNA of the CDR3 is TGTGCCAGCAGTTCGGGACAGGGAGGGGATGGCTACACCTTC. Encoded protein: CASSSGQGGDGYTF.